The 28 T cell receptor beta chains in this list originate from one sample, sequenced in a study of OX40 agonist ivuxolimab in advanced cancers. Only in-frame clones appear in the TCRdb table, and some are missing; sequencing was by immunoSEQ multiplex PCR. The repertoire has tens of thousands of clones, roughly four fifths of them found once; the top ten carry around 3.3%. Sequencing was performed on CD4+ or CD8+ T cells sorted from blood, taken in a trial of the OX40 agonist ivuxolimab. These TCRs come from an adult with an advanced solid tumor such as melanoma, head and neck, liver or kidney cancer.

The J gene is TRBJ1-1, the V gene TRBV21-1. TRBV21-1 is described as a pseudogene. The CDR3 covers 16 residues. DNA for the CDR3: TGTGCCAGCAGCACCCACTCCCTACCCACAGCGACTGAAGCTTTCTTT. Translated: CASSTHSLPTATEAFF.

The genes are TRBV6-1 and TRBJ1-1; D not resolved. This CDR3 has 14 residues. Germline CDR1 reads MNHNS; CDR2 reads SASEGT. Trimming stripped 6 bases from V and 1 base from J, with 12 bases between. CDR3 sequence: CASRRPNGNTEAFF. CDR3 DNA: TGTGCCAGCAGGAGACCGAACGGGAACACTGAAGCTTTCTTT.

The genes are TRBV29-1 and TRBJ1-1; 10 bases fit TRBD1. This CDR3 is 17 amino acids long. The germline V gene has CDR1 SQVTM and CDR2 ANQGSEA. V was clipped by 0 bases and J by 4 bases; unmatched bases: 11. The chain's CDR3 is CSVEDATGGSLGTEAFF. CDR3 nucleotide sequence: TGCAGCGTTGAAGACGCGACAGGGGGCTCCTTGGGCACTGAAGCTTTCTTT.

The chain is built from TRBV19 and TRBJ1-5; the D is unclear. Germline V gives CDR1 LNHDA, CDR2 SQIVND (reference sequence). This CDR3 contains 17 residues. The V end lost 4 bases, the J end lost 0 bases, and 16 bases lay between the germline ends. The DNA for the CDR3 is TGTGCCAGTAGTAAAGAGGACGGCCGGTATAGCAATCAGCCCCAGCATTTT. Its translation: CASSKEDGRYSNQPQHF. Filled out from reference TRBV19 and TRBJ1-5, the complete variable domain reads DGGITQSPKYLFRKEGQNVTLSCEQNLNHDAMYWYRQDPGQGLRLIYYSQIVNDFQKGDIAEGYSVSREKKESFPLTVTSAQKNPTAFYLCASSKEDGRYSNQPQHFGDGTRLSIL.

Only a few counts were recorded for this clone. The CDR3 loop is CASSEQTNTGELFF. The CDR3 region has the DNA TGTGCCAGCAGCGAACAGACGAACACCGGGGAGCTGTTTTTT. This chain links TRBV7-6 with TRBJ2-2; no clear D. CDR3 length: 14 residues. V was pared by 5 bases and J by 0 bases, with 7 bases between. From germline, CDR1 is SGHVS and CDR2 FNYEAQ.

For the CDR3, the DNA is TGTGCCAGCAGCCCTGATAGTGAAGAGACCCAGTACTTC. Translation: CASSPDSEETQYF. The chain employs TRBV7-9 and TRBJ2-5; D gene ambiguous. The V gene's germline CDR1 is SEHNR and CDR2 FQNEAQ (reference sequence). This CDR3 comprises 13 residues. V dropped 5 bases and J dropped 3 bases, with 10 bases sitting between them.

This rearrangement joins TRBV7-6 to TRBJ2-1, with D possibly TRBD2 on 5 matching bases. The CDR3 spans 12 residues. Between the trimmed V and J ends, which lost 5 bases and 4 bases, there was a span of 6 bases. Germline V gives CDR1 SGHVS, CDR2 FNYEAQ. The DNA of the CDR3 is TGTGCCAGCAGCCCGGGGTACAATGAGCAGTTCTTC. Translating it yields CASSPGYNEQFF.

The V call is TRBV7-9, the J call TRBJ2-5; 11 nucleotides align to TRBD2. Per the germline V gene, CDR1 is SEHNR and CDR2 is FQNEAQ (reference sequence). The CDR3 loop spans 16 amino acids. Trimming removed 5 bases from V and 2 bases from J; junction bases left unmatched: 7. The chain's CDR3 is CASSHGLAGGQETQYF. The CDR3 DNA follows: TGTGCCAGCAGCCACGGACTAGCGGGTGGTCAAGAGACCCAGTACTTC. The entire variable domain, with the rest obtained from reference TRBV7-9 and TRBJ2-5, is as follows: DTGVSQNPRHKITKRGQNVTFRCDPISEHNRLYWYRQTLGQGPEFLTYFQNEAQLEKSRLLSDRFSAERPKGSFSTLEIQRTEQGDSAMYLCASSHGLAGGQETQYFGPGTRLLVL.

The chain recombines TRBV19 with TRBJ1-5; D is ambiguous. The germline CDR1 and CDR2 sequences are LNHDA and SQIVND (reference sequence). The CDR3 runs 15 residues. Deletions cut 5 bases from V and 6 bases from J, with 17 bases between. This CDR3 is CASSAGQIGGQPQHF. The CDR3 nucleotides read TGTGCCAGTAGTGCAGGCCAAATCGGCGGTCAGCCCCAGCATTTT.

This chain joins TRBV5-6 and TRBJ2-5, with 8 bases lining up with TRBD1. The length of the CDR3 is 15 residues. Germline assignment: CDR1 SGHDT and CDR2 YYEEEE. The ends lost 4 bases at V and 2 bases at J; junction bases unmatched: 7. CDR3: CASSPDRGIQETQYF. The DNA of the CDR3 is TGTGCCAGCAGCCCAGACAGGGGCATTCAAGAGACCCAGTACTTC. The complete variable domain, with remaining parts taken from reference TRBV5-6 and TRBJ2-5, reads DAGVTQSPTHLIKTRGQQVTLRCSPKSGHDTVSWYQQALGQGPQFIFQYYEEEERQRGNFPDRFSGHQFPNYSSELNVNALLLGDSALYLCASSPDRGIQETQYFGPGTRLLVL.

The chain is built from TRBV7-8 and TRBJ1-2, with unresolved D. This CDR3 has 14 residues. The germline gives CDR1 SGHVS, CDR2 FQNEAQ. Trimming took off 4 bases at V and 6 bases at J, with 15 bases between the two ends. This CDR3 reads CASSYGPLGDGYTF. The CDR3 region has the DNA TGTGCCAGCAGCTACGGACCATTAGGAGATGGCTACACCTTC.

The rearrangement joins TRBV18 to TRBJ2-7; D is unclear. CDR1 is KGHSH, CDR2 LQKENI, per germline. V lost 0 bases to trimming and J lost 5 bases, with 8 bases between them. The CDR3 is made up of 13 amino acids. CDR3 residues: CASSPPGADEQYF. Here the CDR3 DNA reads TGTGCCAGCTCACCACCTGGCGCCGACGAGCAGTACTTC.

The chain has TRBV6-6 and TRBJ2-7; D is ambiguous. V lost 4 bases, J lost 7 bases, and 17 bases lay in between. This CDR3 comprises 14 residues. The V gene's germline CDR1 is MNHNY and CDR2 SVGAGI (reference sequence). The CDR3 protein is CASSSMTSNLEQYF. CDR3 sequence (DNA): TGTGCCAGCAGTTCCATGACCTCTAATTTGGAGCAGTACTTC.

This chain joins TRBV15 and TRBJ2-1, with unresolved D. Trimming cost V 3 bases and J 7 bases, with 7 bases left between them. The V gene's germline CDR1 is LNHNV and CDR2 YYDKDF (reference sequence). The CDR3 spans 12 residues. The CDR3 sequence: CATSRVFNEQFF. The CDR3, as DNA: TGTGCCACCAGCAGGGTCTTTAATGAGCAGTTCTTC.

V is TRBV6-1 and J is TRBJ2-1; 7 positions agree with TRBD2. CDR3 length: 16 amino acids. J gave up 9 bases and V 3 bases, and 14 bases lay outside the gene matches. Germline-derived CDR1 and CDR2 are MNHNS and SASEGT. Here the CDR3 DNA reads TGTGCCAGCAGTGACACCCCGGGACGGGAGGCGGGTGAGCAGTTCTTC. This translates into CASSDTPGREAGEQFF.

This clone was seen just once. The rearrangement joins TRBV2 to TRBJ1-5; no reliable D call. From germline, CDR1 is SNHLY and CDR2 FYNNEI. V lost 9 bases to trimming and J lost 10 bases, with 25 bases between them. CDR3 size: 15 residues. CDR3 loop: CASGISRVGGQPQHF. In DNA, the CDR3 is TGTGCCAGTGGGATTTCAAGGGTCGGCGGGCAACCCCAGCATTTT.

This chain uses TRBV20-1 with TRBJ1-2; 7 bases are shared with TRBD1. The CDR3 contains 11 residues. Germline V CDR1 and CDR2: DFQATT, SNEGSKA (reference sequence). The CDR3 DNA reads as TGCACCCCCCACCGACAGGGTGTCTACACCTTC. This translates into CTPHRQGVYTF.

The chain has TRBV2 and TRBJ2-3, with 7 positions matching TRBD2. After removal of 4 bases from V and 0 bases from J, the junction contained 4 bases not matched to a gene. CDR1 is SNHLY and CDR2 is FYNNEI in the germline V gene. The CDR3 has 15 residues. CDR3 in amino acids: CASSVRGTSTDTQYF. CDR3 sequence (DNA): TGTGCCAGCAGTGTGCGGGGGACTAGCACAGATACGCAGTATTTT.

This clone has a single count. The rearrangement uses TRBV10-3 and TRBJ2-1; 9 nucleotides match TRBD2. V lost 7 bases and J lost 9; bases outside the gene matches: 7. This CDR3 region has 13 residues. Per germline, CDR1 ENHRY and CDR2 SYGVKD. CDR3 in DNA: TGTGCCATCAACTACAGCGGGGGGACTGAGCAGTTCTTC. This translates into CAINYSGGTEQFF.

Note on this clone: The sample holds other DNA sequences that translate to the same CDR3. The chain couples TRBV7-2 to TRBJ2-3; D is unclear. Germline V gene sequence: CDR1 SGHTA, CDR2 FQGNSA. The CDR3 consists of 14 residues. V was cut by 1 base and J by 1 base, with 6 bases left in between. In DNA form, the CDR3 reads TGTGCCAGCAGCTTAGACGTAGGCACAGATACGCAGTATTTT. This encodes CASSLDVGTDTQYF.

J is TRBJ1-5 and V is TRBV28; D unresolved. This CDR3 region has 14 residues. Trimming stripped 6 bases from V and 2 bases from J, with 11 bases between. Germline values: CDR1 MDHEN, CDR2 SYDVKM. CDR3 sequence reads: CASSTYIRNQPQHF. As DNA, the CDR3 is TGTGCCAGCAGCACCTACATCCGCAATCAGCCCCAGCATTTT.

This rearrangement joins TRBV28 to TRBJ2-7; 8 nucleotides line up with TRBD2. This CDR3 has 15 residues. Germline loops: CDR1 MDHEN, CDR2 SYDVKM. V trimming: 3 bases; J trimming: 3 bases; junction bases outside the gene matches: 7. CDR3 amino acids: CASSFMGGGNYEQYF. Written as DNA, the CDR3 is TGTGCCAGCAGTTTCATGGGCGGGGGGAACTACGAGCAGTACTTC. Full variable domain (missing parts from reference TRBV28 and TRBJ2-7): DVKVTQSSRYLVKRTGEKVFLECVQDMDHENMFWYRQDPGLGLRLIYFSYDVKMKEKGDIPEGYSVSREKKERFSLILESASTNQTSMYLCASSFMGGGNYEQYFGPGTRLTVT.

The rearrangement uses TRBV30 and TRBJ2-7; 7 positions match TRBD2. Germline V lookup: CDR1 GTSNPN, CDR2 SVGIG (reference sequence). The CDR3 length is 11 residues. The V segment lost 3 bases and the J segment 7 bases; nucleotides outside the gene matches: 3. As DNA, the CDR3 is TGTGCCTGGAGCCCGGGGGGTGAGCAGTACTTC. The encoded protein is CAWSPGGEQYF.

This rearrangement joins TRBV5-1 to TRBJ2-5; unclear D gene. V shed 0 bases and J shed 8 bases, with 11 bases lying between them. The CDR3 totals 13 residues. The germline CDR1 and CDR2 sequences are SGHRS and YFSETQ. CDR3: CASSLDTPLTQYF. The CDR3 region has the DNA TGCGCCAGCAGCTTGGACACCCCGTTAACCCAGTACTTC. The variable domain in full, completed from reference TRBV5-1 and TRBJ2-5, reads KAGVTQTPRYLIKTRGQQVTLSCSPISGHRSVSWYQQTPGQGLQFLFEYFSETQRNKGNFPGRFSGRQFSNSRSEMNVSTLELGDSALYLCASSLDTPLTQYFGPGTRLLVL.

The chain employs TRBV28 and TRBJ2-5, with D unclear. The CDR3 is 13 amino acids. The V and J ends lost 5 bases and 3 bases respectively, with 10 bases between them. The germline CDR1 and CDR2 sequences are MDHEN and SYDVKM. The CDR3: CASSRIHEETQYF. The CDR3 DNA is TGTGCCAGCAGTCGCATTCACGAAGAGACCCAGTACTTC.

V usage is TRBV5-4 and J usage is TRBJ2-5; D is possibly TRBD1 (6 bases). The CDR3 contains 19 residues. The V end lost 4 bases, the J end lost 5 bases, and 30 bases lay between the germline ends. Germline-derived CDR1 and CDR2 are SGHNT and YYREEE (reference sequence). CDR3 in amino acids: CASSVPPYTGPTGIETQYF. The CDR3 DNA follows: TGTGCCAGCAGCGTCCCACCCTACACAGGGCCGACTGGGATTGAGACCCAGTACTTC.

The V gene is TRBV13, the J gene TRBJ1-2, with D possibly matching TRBD1 (5 bases). Germline assignment: CDR1 PRHDT and CDR2 FYEKMQ (reference sequence). The CDR3 is 15 amino acids. Trimming took 5 bases from V and 4 from J, leaving 17 bases between them. The CDR3 bases are TGTGCCAGCAGCCGCCCCGGTCAGGGCGGCTATGGCTACACCTTC. Residues: CASSRPGQGGYGYTF.

This sequence joins TRBV28 and TRBJ1-2, with D perhaps matching TRBD1 (5 bases). The CDR3 length is 12 residues. Germline values: CDR1 MDHEN, CDR2 SYDVKM. Trimming removed 6 bases from V and 6 bases from J, with 11 bases in between. The CDR3 here is CASRGGVDGYTF. The CDR3, as DNA: TGTGCCAGCAGGGGAGGGGTGGATGGCTACACCTTC.